This T cell receptor (beta chain) was retrieved from a study of T-cell reconstitution after alpha-beta-depleted transplantation in children. Construction of the TCRbeta library involved unique molecular identifiers. TCRdb processed the PCR reads anew with MiXCR; each CDR3 protein has one entry. The sample holds about 640,000 distinct CDR3 sequences, roughly 17% seen once. V was shortened by 5 bases and J by 5 bases, with 6 bases between the two germline ends. Germline CDR1 is LGHNT and CDR2 is FRNRAP. The CDR3 covers 12 residues. The material was PBMCs from the stem cell graft donor, obtained from the stem cell graft. The sequence derives from a human donor who donated a stem cell graft to a child with acute myeloid leukemia. This rearrangement joins TRBV12-5 to TRBJ2-2; no definite D call. The CDR3 nucleotides read TGTGCTAGTGGTCCCTGGACCGGGGAGCTGTTTTTT. It codes for CASGPWTGELFF.